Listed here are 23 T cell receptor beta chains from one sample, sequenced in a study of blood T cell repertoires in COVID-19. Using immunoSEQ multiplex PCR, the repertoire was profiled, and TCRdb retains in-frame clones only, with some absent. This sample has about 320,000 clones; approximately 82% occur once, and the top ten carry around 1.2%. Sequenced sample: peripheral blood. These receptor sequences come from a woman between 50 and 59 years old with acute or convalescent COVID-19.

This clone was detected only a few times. CDR3 residues: CAISEWQGSSNQPQHF. The CDR3 coding sequence is TGTGCCATCAGTGAGTGGCAGGGGTCGAGCAATCAGCCCCAGCATTTT. The chain recombines TRBV10-3 with TRBJ1-5; weak D call: TRBD1 (6 bases). The CDR3 covers 16 residues. The V and J ends lost 1 base and 1 base respectively, with 11 bases between them. Germline-derived CDR1 and CDR2 are ENHRY and SYGVKD.

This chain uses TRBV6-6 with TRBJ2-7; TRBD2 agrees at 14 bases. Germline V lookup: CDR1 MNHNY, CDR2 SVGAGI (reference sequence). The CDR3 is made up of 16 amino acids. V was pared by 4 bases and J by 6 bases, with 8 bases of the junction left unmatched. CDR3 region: CASSSLGTSGRSEQYF. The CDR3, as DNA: TGTGCCAGCAGTTCTCTTGGGACTAGCGGGAGAAGCGAGCAGTACTTC.

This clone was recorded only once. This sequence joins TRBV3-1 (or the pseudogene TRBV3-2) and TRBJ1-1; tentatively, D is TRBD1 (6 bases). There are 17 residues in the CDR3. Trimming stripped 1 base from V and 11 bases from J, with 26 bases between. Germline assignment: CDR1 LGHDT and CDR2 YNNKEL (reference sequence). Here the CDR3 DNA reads TGTGCCAGCAGCCAAGGAGGAAACGGGGACGGGTCCGACAGGGCTTTCTTT. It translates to CASSQGGNGDGSDRAFF.

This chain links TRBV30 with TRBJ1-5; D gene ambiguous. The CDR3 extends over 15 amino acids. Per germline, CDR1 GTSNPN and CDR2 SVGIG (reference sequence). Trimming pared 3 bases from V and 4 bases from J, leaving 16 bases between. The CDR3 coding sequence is TGTGCCTGGAGCACGGGGAATTCGGGAAATCAGCCCCAGCATTTT. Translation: CAWSTGNSGNQPQHF.

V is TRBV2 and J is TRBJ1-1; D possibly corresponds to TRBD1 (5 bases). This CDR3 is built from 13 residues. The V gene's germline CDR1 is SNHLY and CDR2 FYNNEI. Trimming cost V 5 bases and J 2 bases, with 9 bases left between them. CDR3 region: CASSWGVNTEAFF. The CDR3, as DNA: TGTGCCAGCAGTTGGGGGGTAAACACTGAAGCTTTCTTT.

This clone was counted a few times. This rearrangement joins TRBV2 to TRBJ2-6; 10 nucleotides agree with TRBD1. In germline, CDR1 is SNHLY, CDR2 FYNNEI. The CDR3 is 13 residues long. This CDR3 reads CGGQGLGANVLTF. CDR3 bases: TGTGGGGGACAGGGGCTGGGGGCCAACGTCCTGACTTTC.

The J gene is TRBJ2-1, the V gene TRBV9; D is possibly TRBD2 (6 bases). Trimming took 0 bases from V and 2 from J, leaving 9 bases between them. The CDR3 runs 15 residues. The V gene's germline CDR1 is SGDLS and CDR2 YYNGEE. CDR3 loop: CASSVAGDTYNEQFF. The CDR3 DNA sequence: TGTGCCAGCAGCGTAGCGGGAGACACCTACAATGAGCAGTTCTTC.

The CDR3 reads CASRTGGKNIQYF. In nucleotides, the CDR3 is TGTGCCAGCCGGACAGGAGGCAAAAACATTCAGTACTTC. The V call is TRBV28, the J call TRBJ2-4; 7 bases match TRBD1. The CDR3 runs to 13 residues. Germline CDR1 reads MDHEN; CDR2 reads SYDVKM. Trimming cost V 8 bases and J 3 bases; bases outside gene matches: 4.

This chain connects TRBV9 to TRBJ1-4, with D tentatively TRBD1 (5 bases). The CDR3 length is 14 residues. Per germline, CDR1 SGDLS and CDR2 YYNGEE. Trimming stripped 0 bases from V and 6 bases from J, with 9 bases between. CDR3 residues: CASSVDRWDEKLFF. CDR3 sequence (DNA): TGTGCCAGCAGCGTAGACAGGTGGGATGAAAAACTGTTTTTT.

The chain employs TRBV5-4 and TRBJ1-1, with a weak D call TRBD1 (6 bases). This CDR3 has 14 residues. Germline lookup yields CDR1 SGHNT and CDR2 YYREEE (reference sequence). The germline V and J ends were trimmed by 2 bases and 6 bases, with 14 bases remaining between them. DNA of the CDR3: TGTGCCAGCAGCTTCTGGGGGGGCGGAGCTGAAGCTTTCTTT. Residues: CASSFWGGGAEAFF.

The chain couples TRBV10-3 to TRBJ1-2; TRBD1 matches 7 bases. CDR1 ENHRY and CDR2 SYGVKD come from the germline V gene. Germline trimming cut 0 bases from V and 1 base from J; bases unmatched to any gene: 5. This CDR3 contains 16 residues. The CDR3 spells CAISESRDSVNYGYTF. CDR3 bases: TGTGCCATCAGTGAGTCGAGGGACAGTGTTAACTATGGCTACACCTTC.

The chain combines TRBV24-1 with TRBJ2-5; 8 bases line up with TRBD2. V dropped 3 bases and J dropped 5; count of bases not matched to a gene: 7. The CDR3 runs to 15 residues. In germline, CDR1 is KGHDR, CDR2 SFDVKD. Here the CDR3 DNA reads TGTGCCACCAGTGATGCGACTGGCGGGGGGGAGACCCAGTACTTC. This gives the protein CATSDATGGGETQYF.

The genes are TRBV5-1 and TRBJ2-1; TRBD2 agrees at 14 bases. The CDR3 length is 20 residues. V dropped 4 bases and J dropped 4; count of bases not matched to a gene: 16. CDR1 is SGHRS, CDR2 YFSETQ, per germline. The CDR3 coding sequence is TGCGCCAGCAGCCGAGGACAGGGAGGAGGACTAGCGGGGGGATACAATGAGCAGTTCTTC. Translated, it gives CASSRGQGGGLAGGYNEQFF.

Written as DNA, the CDR3 is TGTGCCAGCAGTGGGCAGGGGAGCTCCTATAATTCACCCCTCCACTTT. It encodes CASSGQGSSYNSPLHF. The chain recombines TRBV2 with TRBJ1-6; D might be TRBD1 (6 bases). Germline V gives CDR1 SNHLY, CDR2 FYNNEI. V dropped 4 bases and J dropped 0 bases, with 10 bases sitting between them. The CDR3 is made up of 16 amino acids.

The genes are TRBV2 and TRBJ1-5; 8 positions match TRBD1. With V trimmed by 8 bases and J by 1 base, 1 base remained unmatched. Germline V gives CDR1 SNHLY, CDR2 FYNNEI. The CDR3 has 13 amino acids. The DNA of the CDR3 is TGTGCCAGCGACAGGGGAAGCAATCAGCCCCAGCATTTT. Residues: CASDRGSNQPQHF.

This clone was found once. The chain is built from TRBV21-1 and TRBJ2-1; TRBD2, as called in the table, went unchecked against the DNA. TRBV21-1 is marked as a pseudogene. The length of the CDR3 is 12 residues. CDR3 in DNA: TGTGCCAGCAGCAAGGTCGGCAATGAGCAGTTCTTC. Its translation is CASSKVGNEQFF.

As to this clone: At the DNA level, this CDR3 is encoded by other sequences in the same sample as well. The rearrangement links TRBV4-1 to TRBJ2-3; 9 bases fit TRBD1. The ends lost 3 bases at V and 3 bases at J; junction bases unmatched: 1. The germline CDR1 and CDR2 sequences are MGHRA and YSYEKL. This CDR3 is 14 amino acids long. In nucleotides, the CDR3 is TGCGCCAGCAGCCAGGACAGGGGTACAGATACGCAGTATTTT. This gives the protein CASSQDRGTDTQYF.

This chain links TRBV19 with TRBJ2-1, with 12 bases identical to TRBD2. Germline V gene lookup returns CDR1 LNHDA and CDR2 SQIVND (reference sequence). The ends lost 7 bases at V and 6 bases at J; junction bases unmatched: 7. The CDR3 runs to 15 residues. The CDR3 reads CASKGLAGGSNEQFF. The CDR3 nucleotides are TGTGCCAGTAAGGGTCTAGCGGGAGGGTCCAATGAGCAGTTCTTC.

The CDR3 coding sequence is TGTGCCAGTAGTAGGACTAGCGGGAGGGCAACAGATACGCAGTATTTT. Protein: CASSRTSGRATDTQYF. The chain is built from TRBV19 and TRBJ2-3, with 15 bases matching TRBD2. In germline, CDR1 is LNHDA, CDR2 SQIVND (reference sequence). The CDR3 is 16 amino acids. The J segment lost 3 bases and the V segment lost 4 bases, leaving 2 bases of the junction unmatched.

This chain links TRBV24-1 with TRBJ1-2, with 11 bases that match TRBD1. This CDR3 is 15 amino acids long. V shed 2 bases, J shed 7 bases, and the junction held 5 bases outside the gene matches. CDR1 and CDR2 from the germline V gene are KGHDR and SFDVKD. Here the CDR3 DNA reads TGTGCCACCAGTGATTCGGGACAGGGGGTTGGTGGCTACACCTTC. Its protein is CATSDSGQGVGGYTF.

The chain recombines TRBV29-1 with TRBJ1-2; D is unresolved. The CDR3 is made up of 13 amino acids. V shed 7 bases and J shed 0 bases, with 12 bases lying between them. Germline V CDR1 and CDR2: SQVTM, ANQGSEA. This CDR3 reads CSAKTEANYGYTF. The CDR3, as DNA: TGCAGCGCTAAGACCGAGGCTAACTATGGCTACACCTTC.

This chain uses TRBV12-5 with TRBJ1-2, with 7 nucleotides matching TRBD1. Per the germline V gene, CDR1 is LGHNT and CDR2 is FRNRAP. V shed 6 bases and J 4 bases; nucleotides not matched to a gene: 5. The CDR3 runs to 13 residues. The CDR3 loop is CASGDGTAYGYTF. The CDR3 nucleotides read TGTGCTAGTGGCGATGGGACAGCCTATGGCTACACCTTC.

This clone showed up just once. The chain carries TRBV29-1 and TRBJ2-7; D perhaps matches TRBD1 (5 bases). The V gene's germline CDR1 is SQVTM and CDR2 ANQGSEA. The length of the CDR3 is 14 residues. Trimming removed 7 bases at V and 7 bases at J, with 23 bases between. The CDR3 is CSGVQVSSGKEQYV. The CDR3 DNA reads TGCAGCGGCGTACAGGTTTCCTCTGGAAAGGAGCAGTACGTC.